This entry lists 15 T cell receptor beta chains sequenced from one sample in a study of T cells after yellow fever vaccination. TCRdb processed the 5' RACE reads anew with MiXCR; each CDR3 protein has one entry. The table shows around 500,000 distinct CDR3 sequences, with 20% to 25% occurring only once. The sample was PBMCs, taken less than 25 days after the first yellow fever vaccination. The receptor set was obtained from a man aged 18 to 35 who received the YFV17D yellow fever vaccine.

A few counts support this clonotype. The DNA of the CDR3 is TGCGCCAGCACGTCGGGGTTAACCGGGGAGCTGTTTTTT. This translates into CASTSGLTGELFF. The chain combines TRBV5-1 with TRBJ2-2; perhaps TRBD2 as D (5 bases). The V gene's germline CDR1 is SGHRS and CDR2 YFSETQ. The CDR3 extends over 13 amino acids. Trimming took 6 bases from V and 5 from J, leaving 11 bases between them.

This clonotype has a handful of counts. V usage is TRBV19 and J usage is TRBJ2-7, with D unclear. The V end was cut by 3 bases, the J end by 1 base, with 7 bases between. Germline-derived CDR1 and CDR2 are LNHDA and SQIVND (reference sequence). This CDR3 comprises 13 residues. DNA for the CDR3: TGTGCCAGTAGTATCCCTTTTTCCTACGAGCAGTACGTC. Its translation is CASSIPFSYEQYV.

A few counts support this clonotype. The chain employs TRBV12-3 or TRBV12-4 and TRBJ2-7, with unresolved D. The V end lost 6 bases, the J end lost 4 bases, and 13 bases lay between the germline ends. The CDR3 is made up of 13 amino acids. CDR3 residues: CASSPGLGYEQYV. DNA of the CDR3: TGTGCCAGCAGCCCTGGGTTAGGATACGAGCAGTACGTC.

This chain uses TRBV9 with TRBJ1-6; 9 bases line up with TRBD1. CDR3 length: 14 amino acids. J gave up 14 bases and V 4 bases, and 10 bases lay outside the gene matches. Looked up from germline, CDR1 is SGDLS and CDR2 is YYNGEE. For the CDR3, the DNA is TGTGCCAGCAGCCCTGAGGACAGGGGTCGGTCCCTCCACTTT. This gives the protein CASSPEDRGRSLHF.

This clonotype was observed a few times. The chain joins TRBV7-9 to TRBJ2-7; 7 nucleotides match TRBD1. Unmatched junction bases numbered 13, after V lost 5 bases and J lost 3 bases. This CDR3 spans 16 amino acids. In germline, CDR1 is SEHNR, CDR2 FQNEAQ (reference sequence). The CDR3 loop reads CASSRGPGQRFYEQYF. CDR3 DNA sequence: TGTGCCAGCAGCCGTGGTCCGGGACAGCGATTCTACGAGCAGTACTTC.

The rearrangement uses TRBV15 and TRBJ1-6, with D maybe TRBD1 (6 bases). Germline CDR1 reads LNHNV; CDR2 reads YYDKDF (reference sequence). The CDR3 spans 17 residues. V lost 3 bases to trimming and J lost 6 bases, with 18 bases between them. CDR3 in DNA: TGTGCCACCAGCAGCCTCAGGGGAAAAGGTAGTAATTCACCCCTCCACTTT. It encodes CATSSLRGKGSNSPLHF.

This clonotype was counted between two and nine times. The gene calls are TRBV5-1 and TRBJ2-5; 7 nucleotides align to TRBD1. The V and J ends lost 7 bases and 1 base, in that order; junction bases with no gene match: 1. The length of the CDR3 is 12 residues. The germline gives CDR1 SGHRS, CDR2 YFSETQ. The CDR3 DNA sequence: TGCGCCAGCGGGACAGCCCAAGAGACCCAGTACTTC. Translating it yields CASGTAQETQYF. The variable domain in full, completed from reference TRBV5-1 and TRBJ2-5, reads KAGVTQTPRYLIKTRGQQVTLSCSPISGHRSVSWYQQTPGQGLQFLFEYFSETQRNKGNFPGRFSGRQFSNSRSEMNVSTLELGDSALYLCASGTAQETQYFGPGTRLLVL.

At least ten counts were recorded for this clonotype. This sequence joins TRBV7-3 and TRBJ2-3; TRBD2 agrees at 12 bases. The CDR3 length is 17 residues. V lost 5 bases and J lost 3; bases outside the gene matches: 9. Per the germline V gene, CDR1 is SGHTA and CDR2 is FQGTGA. The CDR3 DNA is TGTGCCAGCAGCCCGCGACTAGCGGGGGATCGGACAGATACGCAGTATTTT. Protein product: CASSPRLAGDRTDTQYF.

This chain connects TRBV27 to TRBJ1-5; the match to TRBD1 covers 8 bases. J lost 7 bases, V lost 8 bases, and 10 bases had no gene match. Germline V CDR1 and CDR2: MNHEY, SMNVEV (reference sequence). This CDR3 is 14 amino acids long. DNA of the CDR3: TGTGCCAGCGGGAAAGGACAGGGAACCCAGCCCCAGCATTTT. Its protein is CASGKGQGTQPQHF.

The rearrangement links TRBV10-3 to TRBJ2-6, with 9 bases identical to TRBD1. Germline CDR1 ENHRY, CDR2 SYGVKD. The CDR3 length is 17 residues. V lost 9 bases to trimming and J lost 2 bases; unmatched junction nucleotides: 11. CDR3 coding DNA: TGTGCCATAGACCCCGGGACAGGGATTGCTGGGGCCAACGTCCTGACTTTC. It is translated as CAIDPGTGIAGANVLTF.

V usage is TRBV28 and J usage is TRBJ2-7, with D possibly being TRBD2 (5 bases). V was clipped by 1 base and J by 3 bases, with 7 bases between them. Germline loops: CDR1 MDHEN, CDR2 SYDVKM. The CDR3 consists of 13 residues. Written as DNA, the CDR3 is TGTGCCAGCAGTTTATTCGGAGGCTACGAGCAGTACGTC. Translation: CASSLFGGYEQYV.

The chain uses TRBV9 and TRBJ1-1; 8 nucleotides line up with TRBD1. V was clipped by 4 bases and J by 4 bases; unmatched bases: 12. This CDR3 has 16 amino acids. Germline V gene lookup returns CDR1 SGDLS and CDR2 YYNGEE. In DNA, the CDR3 is TGTGCCAGCAGCCTGGGACAGGTAATAGGTGGCACTGAAGCTTTCTTT. Translation gives CASSLGQVIGGTEAFF.

The chain employs TRBV7-3 and TRBJ2-1; D remains ambiguous. Trimming pared 2 bases from V and 6 bases from J, leaving 11 bases between. The germline CDR1 and CDR2 sequences are SGHTA and FQGTGA. This CDR3 has 14 residues. This chain's CDR3 is CASSLGSMGNEQFF. The CDR3 bases are TGTGCCAGCAGCTTAGGGTCGATGGGCAATGAGCAGTTCTTC.

This clonotype came up a few times. Here the CDR3 DNA reads TGTGCCATGCAGAGGAACACCGGGGAGCTGTTTTTT. It specifies CAMQRNTGELFF. V usage is TRBV7-9 and J usage is TRBJ2-2, with D unresolved. Germline-derived CDR1 and CDR2 are SEHNR and FQNEAQ (reference sequence). The CDR3 runs to 12 residues. V was clipped by 10 bases and J by 1 base, with 7 bases between them.

The gene calls are TRBV5-1 and TRBJ2-5, with TRBD2 matching 10 bases. Germline CDR1 and CDR2: SGHRS and YFSETQ. This CDR3 contains 20 residues. The junction had 21 bases not matched to a gene; V was cut back by 4 bases and J by 3 bases. CDR3 nucleotide sequence: TGCGCCAGCAGCGGACGAGCGGGGGGGCCGAGTTTCGCTCACGAAGAGACCCAGTACTTC. Translated: CASSGRAGGPSFAHEETQYF.